These 30 T cell receptor beta chains originate from one sample sequenced in a study of blood T cells in healthy people across ages. Primed by a sample-barcoded 5' primer and a J-beta primer mix, a second PCR proceeded for roughly 7 to 12 cycles. Each CDR3 protein is one row after TCRdb ran MiXCR on the 5' RACE reads. The table lists 950,000 to 1,200,000 distinct CDR3 sequences, roughly two fifths of them singletons. Sample: blood. All receptors derive from a man between 18 and 35 years old in good health.

In this sample, this clonotype turned up once. The V call is TRBV4-1, the J call TRBJ2-1; D might be TRBD2 (5 bases). This CDR3 is built from 14 residues. CDR1 is MGHRA and CDR2 is YSYEKL in the germline V gene. V was shortened by 8 bases and J by 7 bases, with 18 bases between the two germline ends. The CDR3 DNA reads TGCGCCAGCGGCCTCCGATGGACTGAGAATGAGCAGTTCTTC. Amino acids: CASGLRWTENEQFF.

The chain uses TRBV29-1 and TRBJ2-3; a possible D gene is TRBD1 (7 bases). Between the trimmed V and J ends, which lost 4 bases and 3 bases, there was a span of 14 bases. Germline CDR1 is SQVTM and CDR2 is ANQGSEA. The CDR3 runs 14 residues. The CDR3 nucleotides read TGCAGCGTTGGAGCAGGGGGGACTACAGATACGCAGTATTTT. This encodes CSVGAGGTTDTQYF.

The chain joins TRBV5-1 to TRBJ1-5, with 7 bases lining up with TRBD1. The CDR3 has 15 amino acids. Germline V gives CDR1 SGHRS, CDR2 YFSETQ. V lost 8 bases and J lost 2; bases outside the gene matches: 10. Here the CDR3 DNA reads TGCGCCAGGGAACGAGACAGGGCCCGCAATCAGCCCCAGCATTTT. This translates into CARERDRARNQPQHF.

Details on this clonotype: A much bigger clone sits one base away, suggesting this may be a read error. This chain links TRBV7-2 with TRBJ2-4, with TRBD1 matching 7 bases. The CDR3 covers 15 residues. The V gene's germline CDR1 is SGHTA and CDR2 FQGNSA. V was clipped by 7 bases and J by 13 bases; unmatched bases: 19. DNA of the CDR3: TGTGCCAGCAACGAAGGGGGACAGTTCTCCTACAAGCAGTACTTC. Translated: CASNEGGQFSYKQYF.

Comment on this clonotype: A read error may account for a junction end that differs from germline. The chain uses TRBV4-3 and TRBJ2-7, with D possibly matching TRBD1 (5 bases). The CDR3 covers 15 residues. The germline CDR1 and CDR2 sequences are LGHNA and YSLEER. The CDR3 protein is CASGQEYQGSPEQYF. Written as DNA, the CDR3 is TGCGCCAGCGGCCAAGAGTATCAGGGAAGTCCCGAGCAGTACTTC.

Remarks on this clonotype: With a much larger clone just one base away, this may be a read error. The V and J genes are TRBV4-1 and TRBJ1-6; D is undetermined. The V end was cut by 1 base, the J end by 0 bases, with 7 bases between. Germline assignment: CDR1 MGHRA and CDR2 YSYEKL. This CDR3 region has 16 residues. In nucleotides, the CDR3 is TGCGCCAGCAGCCAAGCTGGGGTCTCCTATAATTCACCCCTCCACTTT. Its protein is CASSQAGVSYNSPLHF.

The V call is TRBV5-1, the J call TRBJ1-6; no clear D. The CDR3 loop spans 13 amino acids. Germline V gene lookup returns CDR1 SGHRS and CDR2 YFSETQ. V was clipped by 4 bases and J by 8 bases, with 10 bases between them. This chain's CDR3 is CASSPNTDSPLHF. The CDR3 DNA is TGCGCCAGCAGCCCGAACACGGATTCACCCCTCCACTTT.

Of note for this clonotype: A single base separates this from a much larger clone, so it may be a read error. The chain uses TRBV20-1 and TRBJ1-4, with 7 bases lining up with TRBD1. V trimming: 5 bases; J trimming: 4 bases; junction bases outside the gene matches: 4. CDR1 and CDR2 (germline): DFQATT, SNEGSKA (reference sequence). This CDR3 is 13 amino acids long. The CDR3: CSADRDSNEKLFF. The CDR3 DNA is TGCAGTGCTGACCGGGACAGTAATGAAAAACTGTTTTTT.

The chain uses TRBV7-3 and TRBJ2-3; either TRBD1 or TRBD2 may supply D (6 bases each). The CDR3 contains 17 residues. V lost 1 base, J lost 2 bases, and 16 bases lay in between. Germline CDR1 SGHTA, CDR2 FQGTGA. The CDR3 DNA reads as TGTGCCAGCAGCTTAATCGGGTTAAGGGGGGACACAGATACGCAGTATTTT. The encoded protein is CASSLIGLRGDTDTQYF.

In its sample, this clonotype was seen a few times. The chain is built from TRBV7-9 and TRBJ1-4; D gene ambiguous. V lost 2 bases and J 9 bases, leaving 7 bases between the germline ends. Germline CDR1 SEHNR, CDR2 FQNEAQ (reference sequence). This CDR3 has 12 amino acids. The CDR3: CASSLTGQKLFF. DNA of the CDR3: TGTGCCAGCAGCTTAACCGGACAAAAACTGTTTTTT.

The V gene is TRBV2, the J gene TRBJ1-1; possibly TRBD1 for D (5 bases). V lost 10 bases and J lost 7, with 28 bases in between. The CDR3 spans 16 residues. The germline V gene has CDR1 SNHLY and CDR2 FYNNEI. The chain's CDR3 is CATWEAGSGRGGEAFF. The CDR3 nucleotides read TGTGCCACGTGGGAGGCGGGATCCGGCCGGGGCGGTGAAGCTTTCTTT.

The chain recombines TRBV11-2 with TRBJ2-7; weak D call: TRBD1 (5 bases). The CDR3 has 16 amino acids. The V end was cut by 5 bases, the J end by 7 bases, with 24 bases between. CDR1 is SGHAT, CDR2 FQNNGV, per germline. The CDR3 sequence: CASSPGLGARLREQYF. The CDR3 coding sequence is TGTGCCAGCAGCCCTGGATTAGGGGCGCGCCTCCGGGAGCAGTACTTC.

This clonotype has just a few counts. This chain links TRBV27 with TRBJ2-1; 7 bases match TRBD2. This CDR3 is 17 amino acids long. Trimming at V came to 6 bases and at J to 2 bases, leaving 13 bases not matched to a gene. Germline loops: CDR1 MNHEY, CDR2 SMNVEV (reference sequence). CDR3 DNA: TGTGCCAGCAGACCTCTAGCGGCCGGAAGGGCCTACAATGAGCAGTTCTTC. Translation: CASRPLAAGRAYNEQFF.

The chain combines TRBV10-3 with TRBJ1-1; no clear D gene. The CDR3 length is 14 residues. Germline CDR1 is ENHRY and CDR2 is SYGVKD. The V gene lost 11 bases and the J gene lost 1 base, with 17 bases spanning the gap. The CDR3 DNA follows: TGTGCCTCCAAGGTAGGGTGGGGGAACACTGAAGCTTTCTTT. This sequence encodes CASKVGWGNTEAFF.

This clonotype was counted only a few times. V is TRBV29-1 and J is TRBJ2-1; D not certain. CDR1 SQVTM and CDR2 ANQGSEA come from the germline V gene. The CDR3 length is 10 residues. The CDR3: CRGRGQTQFF. The DNA for the CDR3 is TGCAGGGGAAGAGGCCAGACCCAGTTCTTC.

This clonotype was observed a single time. The chain carries TRBV20-1 and TRBJ2-1, with D maybe TRBD2 (6 bases). There are 12 residues in the CDR3. Trimming pared 4 bases from V and 7 bases from J, leaving 11 bases between. CDR1 and CDR2 from the germline V gene are DFQATT and SNEGSKA (reference sequence). Here the CDR3 reads CSATQTRNEQFF. The CDR3 bases are TGCAGTGCTACCCAGACTAGGAATGAGCAGTTCTTC.

The chain is built from TRBV4-2 and TRBJ1-1; D not resolved. CDR3 length: 17 residues. V shed 0 bases and J shed 1 base, with 15 bases lying between them. CDR1 LGHNA and CDR2 YNFKEQ come from the germline V gene. The CDR3 is CASSQDGSALTNTEAFF. CDR3 DNA: TGTGCCAGCAGCCAAGATGGCTCGGCACTGACGAACACTGAAGCTTTCTTT.

The table lists this clonotype with a few counts. The chain recombines TRBV4-1 with TRBJ1-5, with 7 positions matching TRBD1. The CDR3 length is 20 residues. Germline V gene data show CDR1 as MGHRA and CDR2 as YSYEKL. After removal of 4 bases from V and 0 bases from J, the junction contained 18 bases not matched to a gene. The DNA of the CDR3 is TGCGCCAGCAGCCCGGGGATCCTCGGGACAGAGCGTTATAGCAATCAGCCCCAGCATTTT. Translation: CASSPGILGTERYSNQPQHF.

To note about this clonotype: One end of the junction fails to match germline, which may point to a read error. The CDR3 here is CASNLRITKEKGVNTDTQYF. DNA for the CDR3: TGTGCCAGCAATTTAAGAATAACCAAAGAGAAGGGGGTAAACACAGATACGCAGTATTTT. The chain employs TRBV12-3 or TRBV12-4 and TRBJ2-3; tentative D call: TRBD1 (6 bases). The CDR3 is 20 amino acids.

Of note for this clonotype: At one end the junction does not follow the germline gene, possibly because of a read error. This chain joins TRBV4-3 and TRBJ2-1, with D possibly matching TRBD2 (5 bases). Germline-derived CDR1 and CDR2 are LGHNA and YSLEER. This CDR3 has 17 residues. The chain's CDR3 is CANSLGPLATLDNEQFF. The CDR3 DNA is TGCGCCAACAGCCTCGGCCCGCTAGCCACCTTAGACAATGAGCAGTTCTTC.

The chain combines TRBV5-5 with TRBJ1-4; D is ambiguous. CDR3 length equals 16 residues. The V end was cut by 3 bases, the J end by 0 bases, with 12 bases between. Per germline, CDR1 SGHKS and CDR2 YYEKEE (reference sequence). CDR3 DNA sequence: TGTGCCAGCAGCTCTGCAGGAGTTGCAACTAATGAAAAACTGTTTTTT. It encodes CASSSAGVATNEKLFF.

Ten or more counts support this clonotype. This chain uses TRBV9 with TRBJ2-1, with D unresolved. This CDR3 is 18 amino acids long. Trimming took 0 bases from V and 0 from J, leaving 16 bases between them. Germline CDR1 is SGDLS and CDR2 is YYNGEE. CDR3 sequence (DNA): TGTGCCAGCAGCGTAGAATTCCAGTGGTACCTCTCCTACAATGAGCAGTTCTTC. Protein product: CASSVEFQWYLSYNEQFF. Full variable domain (rest looked up from reference TRBV9 and TRBJ2-1): DSGVTQTPKHLITATGQRVTLRCSPRSGDLSVYWYQQSLDQGLQFLIQYYNGEERAKGNILERFSAQQFPDLHSELNLSSLELGDSALYFCASSVEFQWYLSYNEQFFGPGTRLTVL.

This chain joins TRBV10-3 and TRBJ1-4; 9 bases fit TRBD1. In germline, CDR1 is ENHRY, CDR2 SYGVKD. J was trimmed by 5 bases and V by 6 bases; bases with no gene match: 4. The CDR3 is made up of 14 amino acids. DNA for the CDR3: TGTGCCATCAGATCCGGGACAGGGAATGAAAAACTGTTTTTT. It codes for CAIRSGTGNEKLFF.

This clonotype was recorded at least ten times. V is TRBV6-5 and J is TRBJ2-1; D gene uncertain. The CDR3 runs 14 residues. The germline V gene has CDR1 MNHEY and CDR2 SVGAGI. The V end was cut by 1 base, the J end by 3 bases, with 7 bases between. The CDR3 DNA sequence: TGTGCCAGCAGTTACTTTCACAGCTACAATGAGCAGTTCTTC. It codes for CASSYFHSYNEQFF.

The chain links TRBV2 to TRBJ1-6; D uncertain. V was cut by 4 bases and J by 6 bases, with 13 bases left in between. Germline CDR1 SNHLY, CDR2 FYNNEI. The CDR3 spans 15 residues. The CDR3 spells CASSARDPANSPLHF. As DNA, the CDR3 is TGTGCCAGCAGTGCCCGAGATCCGGCTAATTCACCCCTCCACTTT.

There are a few counts of this clonotype. The rearrangement links TRBV6-2 or TRBV6-3 to TRBJ2-7, with D perhaps matching TRBD1 (6 bases). V was cut by 2 bases and J by 2 bases, with 16 bases left in between. Germline CDR1 reads MNHEY; CDR2 reads SVGEGT. The CDR3 is made up of 16 amino acids. CDR3 residues: CASSYPYPGTTYEQYF. In DNA, the CDR3 is TGTGCCAGCAGTTACCCCTACCCCGGGACAACCTACGAGCAGTACTTC.

The chain recombines TRBV15 with TRBJ2-5; D is possibly TRBD2 (5 bases). Trimming took 5 bases from V and 5 from J, leaving 9 bases between them. The germline V gene encodes CDR1 LNHNV and CDR2 YYDKDF (reference sequence). The CDR3 covers 12 residues. The CDR3 bases are TGTGCCACCAGCGTGGGGAGCGAGACCCAGTACTTC. It specifies CATSVGSETQYF.

This clonotype was recorded a few times. This sequence joins TRBV12-3 or TRBV12-4 and TRBJ1-1, with unresolved D. The length of the CDR3 is 17 residues. V shed 1 base and J shed 3 bases, with 18 bases lying between them. CDR3 loop: CASSLGTSISMHTEAFF. In DNA form, the CDR3 reads TGTGCCAGCAGTTTAGGAACAAGTATCTCGATGCACACTGAAGCTTTCTTT.

The chain recombines TRBV5-1 with TRBJ2-3; tentative D call: TRBD1 (5 bases). The CDR3 is 15 residues long. The V end was cut by 6 bases, the J end by 0 bases, with 14 bases between. The germline gives CDR1 SGHRS, CDR2 YFSETQ. The CDR3 reads CASTRQPTSTDTQYF. CDR3 coding DNA: TGCGCCAGCACCCGACAGCCAACTAGCACAGATACGCAGTATTTT.

This clonotype occurred many times. This chain connects TRBV10-3 to TRBJ1-4; 7 bases agree with TRBD1. V lost 6 bases to trimming and J lost 1 base; unmatched junction nucleotides: 2. The CDR3 extends over 14 amino acids. Germline assignment: CDR1 ENHRY and CDR2 SYGVKD. The CDR3 DNA sequence: TGTGCCATCAGGGCAGGGGGAACTAATGAAAAACTGTTTTTT. Residues: CAIRAGGTNEKLFF.